This section outlines one TCR beta chain sequence together with its context. Its antigen is unknown. Within one base of it there is no much larger clone, and no base qualities were kept. TRB sequencing used genomic DNA with the immunoSEQ assay at survey resolution or the hsTCRB kit. In the source study's methods: The immunoSEQ software handled the initial read processing, while the LymphoSeq R package was used for the repertoire analyses. For each TRB dataset, clonality was calculated as 1 minus normalized Shannon entropy, and the Gini coefficient was computed as well. Phenotypes of unsorted samples were inferred by mapping TRB sequences from sorted subsets of the recipient or donor onto the same recipient's unsorted samples. TCRdb re-hosts the immuneACCESS table, in-frame sequences only. Its copies lack some clones; in the studies checked, an unresolved V gene accounts for under half of them, and the cause for the rest is not known. The V and J calls and clone size come from that table; D and trimming were worked out from the DNA. A total of about 32,000 clones appear in this sample, around nine tenths of them only once. Of the sample, 0.1% to 0.12% falls within the top ten clones.

These data belong to a study of T cells after posttransplantation cyclophosphamide (dated by TCRdb to the mid-2010s). Regarding the research as a whole: T cell repertoire reconstitution was tracked by TRB sequencing after myeloablative bone marrow transplantation in which posttransplantation cyclophosphamide was used as GVHD prophylaxis. Samples from approximately 37 PTCy-treated patients, along with samples from around 16 of their related bone marrow donors, underwent antigen receptor sequencing. TRB sequencing was performed on blood from all 34 PTCy patients with 1-year posttransplant specimens. TRB sequencing was also done on up to about 3 additional blood samples from 2 to 5.2 years after transplant in 3 patients, and on pretransplant blood from 4 patients. Because TRA and TRB clonality correlated tightly in 10 or so samples, the subsequent TCR analyses were limited to TRB only. Public TRB sequences were searched against a database of over 3,500 sequences associated with responses to pathogens, tumor antigens, self-antigens and alloantigens.

To count as naive, T cells had to be viable CD3+CD4+ or CD3+CD8+ cells with a CCR7+CD45RA+CD45RO-CD95-CD27+CD28+ profile. Related bone marrow donors provided peripheral blood samples on the day of marrow donation. Mononuclear cells from peripheral blood and bone marrow were separated by Ficoll-Hypaque density centrifugation and then cryopreserved. CD4+ and CD8+ T cells, including naive and memory subsets, were sorted by FACS on a FACSAria II. Results the study describes overall, beyond this receptor: At 1-2 months, donor-recipient similarity was low but rose over the first year, and the later blood repertoires were often dominated by donor CD8+ memory clones. The TRB repertoires of T cells infiltrating skin or the GI tract showed only limited overlap with the TRB repertoires found in blood. Across roughly 49 patients, TRB clonality was highly associated with recipient CMV seropositivity and CMV reactivation, and diversity in PTCy patients was similar to diversity in CNI/methotrexate controls.

Including cysteine and phenylalanine, the CDR3 has 14 amino acids. Kept here is only the CDR3 DNA, which spans 42 bases and is read in frame from base 1. V and J are trimmed by 0 bases and 7 bases, and the gene matches miss 3 bases of the junction. The germline V gene sets CDR1 to SGHRS and CDR2 to YFSETQ. The chain is assembled from TRBV5-1 and TRBJ1-2; TRBD1 lines up with 10 middle nucleotides. The origin of this receptor is a man aged 25 to 45 in good health and a related stem cell transplant donor. The sample comprised naive CD4+ T cells sorted from blood. CDR3 region: CASSLGQGAAGYTF. The base sequence is TGCGCCAGCAGCTTGGGACAGGGGGCGGCTGGCTACACCTTC. The full variable domain, with segments outside the CDR3 supplied by the reference TRBV5-1 and TRBJ1-2 proteins, appears as KAGVTQTPRYLIKTRGQQVTLSCSPISGHRSVSWYQQTPGQGLQFLFEYFSETQRNKGNFPGRFSGRQFSNSRSEMNVSTLELGDSALYLCASSLGQGAAGYTFGSGTRLTVV.